The 32 T cell receptor beta chains below all came from one sample that was sequenced in a study of glioma-infiltrating T cells. Amplification of TCR alpha and beta CDR3 regions from RNA used iRepertoire nested multiplex PCR. One entry per CDR3 protein results from TCRdb running MiXCR on the multiplex PCR reads. The sample holds more than 300,000 distinct CDR3 sequences, 35% to 45% seen once. Sequenced material: glioma tissue, nonneoplastic brain tissue, or PBMCs (not recorded which). The receptors were sampled from a human donor with low-grade glioma or glioblastoma, undergoing nonglioma brain surgery, or in good health (not recorded which).

The rearrangement links TRBV29-1 to TRBJ1-5; tentative D call: TRBD1 (5 bases). V shed 1 base and J shed 5 bases, with 18 bases lying between them. Germline-derived CDR1 and CDR2 are SQVTM and ANQGSEA. The CDR3 covers 16 residues. The CDR3 spells CSVEGRGTAPDQPQHF. In DNA, the CDR3 is TGCAGCGTTGAAGGGCGAGGGACGGCCCCAGATCAGCCCCAGCATTTT.

Comments on this clonotype: This may stem from a read error, because a much larger clone lies one nucleotide away. This chain joins TRBV27 and TRBJ2-5; TRBD2 matches at 9 bases. V gave up 6 bases and J gave up 5 bases; unmatched junction bases: 10. The CDR3 is 15 residues long. Germline-derived CDR1 and CDR2 are MNHEY and SMNVEV (reference sequence). CDR3 region: CASSSGISGSETQYF. The CDR3 coding sequence is TGTGCCAGCAGCTCCGGGATTAGCGGGAGCGAGACCCAGTACTTC.

This clonotype was found many times. The chain employs TRBV6-1 and TRBJ2-3; 12 nucleotides match TRBD2. The CDR3 extends over 16 amino acids. Germline CDR1 and CDR2: MNHNS and SASEGT. The V segment lost 3 bases and the J segment 7 bases; nucleotides outside the gene matches: 8. In nucleotides, the CDR3 is TGTGCCAGCAGTGAGGGGCTAGCGGGAGGGCCCTATACGCAGTATTTT. It codes for CASSEGLAGGPYTQYF.

The chain uses TRBV7-9 and TRBJ2-7; D unclear. CDR3 length: 14 residues. Germline CDR1 SEHNR, CDR2 FQNEAQ (reference sequence). V was clipped by 3 bases and J by 6 bases, with 15 bases between them. The CDR3 DNA reads as TGTGCCAGCAGCTTGCGTCCCTTAACCTGCGAGCAGTACTTC. Protein: CASSLRPLTCEQYF.

This clonotype has just a few counts. The chain has TRBV20-1 and TRBJ2-3; 8 nucleotides agree with TRBD2. With 2 bases clipped from V and 3 bases from J, the junction kept 4 bases outside the gene matches. In germline, CDR1 is DFQATT, CDR2 SNEGSKA (reference sequence). CDR3 length: 14 amino acids. The CDR3 DNA is TGCAGTGCTAGATCCCGGGGGGGGACAGATACGCAGTATTTT. Protein product: CSARSRGGTDTQYF.

The chain uses TRBV6-2 or TRBV6-3 and TRBJ2-3, with 7 bases fitting TRBD2. The CDR3 is 15 residues long. The J segment lost 7 bases and the V segment lost 6 bases, leaving 13 bases of the junction unmatched. Germline V gene data show CDR1 as MNHEY and CDR2 as SVGEGT. CDR3: CASRPGAGRRYTQYF. The CDR3 nucleotides read TGTGCCAGCAGGCCCGGAGCGGGGAGACGATATACGCAGTATTTT.

Many counts were recorded for this clonotype. The chain links TRBV20-1 to TRBJ2-3; 8 bases match TRBD2. The germline CDR1 and CDR2 sequences are DFQATT and SNEGSKA (reference sequence). J was trimmed by 7 bases and V by 6 bases; bases with no gene match: 9. The CDR3 is 13 amino acids. The CDR3 bases are TGCAGTGCAAGTAGCGGGACCAGGAATACGCAGTATTTT. This gives the protein CSASSGTRNTQYF.

About this clonotype itself: This may be a read error, as it is one base from a much larger clone. The chain is built from TRBV28 and TRBJ2-3; D remains unclear. This CDR3 contains 12 residues. The germline V gene has CDR1 MDHEN and CDR2 SYDVKM. CDR3 in amino acids: CASSSLLDTKYF. As DNA, the CDR3 is TGTGCCAGCAGTTCTCTGTTGGATACGAAGTATTTT.

The chain combines TRBV27 with TRBJ1-5; D is uncertain. CDR1 is MNHEY and CDR2 is SMNVEV in the germline V gene (reference sequence). This CDR3 has 15 residues. V was pared by 6 bases and J by 2 bases, with 14 bases between. The CDR3 loop reads CASSSSHMGNQPQHF. The CDR3 DNA is TGTGCCAGCAGCTCCTCGCACATGGGCAATCAGCCCCAGCATTTT.

Comments on this clonotype: At one end, the junction sequence differs from germline, possibly due to a read error. CDR3 sequence (DNA): TGCAGCGTTGCGGGGATATGGGGCTACGCCTTC. Translation gives CSVAGIWGYAF. The chain has TRBV29-1 and TRBJ1-2; possible D gene TRBD1, 5 bases. Germline V gene sequence: CDR1 SQVTM, CDR2 ANQGSEA. The CDR3 consists of 11 residues.

Comments on this clonotype: This could be a read error, since a much larger clone is one nucleotide away. This chain uses TRBV28 with TRBJ1-2; D remains unclear. CDR1 and CDR2 (germline): MDHEN, SYDVKM. CDR3 size: 15 residues. Trimming left V 3 bases short and J 2 bases short, with 13 bases between. The CDR3 coding sequence is TGTGCCAGCAGTTTTCCAGAGGCGCGGAACTATGGCTACACCTTC. Encoded protein: CASSFPEARNYGYTF.

The chain links TRBV2 to TRBJ1-1; maybe TRBD1 (5 bases). The CDR3 runs 14 residues. Germline V CDR1 and CDR2: SNHLY, FYNNEI. Trimming removed 8 bases at V and 10 bases at J, with 23 bases between. The CDR3 DNA reads TGTGCCAGCGGTGTCCGGGACGCGGGGCTGTCAGCTTTCTTT. It specifies CASGVRDAGLSAFF.

This rearrangement joins TRBV28 to TRBJ1-2, with TRBD1 matching 7 bases. V lost 6 bases to trimming and J lost 4 bases; unmatched junction nucleotides: 11. Germline V gene sequence: CDR1 MDHEN, CDR2 SYDVKM. The CDR3 contains 15 residues. This CDR3 is CASSPLGGAGYGYTF. The CDR3 DNA follows: TGTGCCAGCAGCCCCCTAGGGGGCGCCGGCTATGGCTACACCTTC.

The chain recombines TRBV18 with TRBJ1-1, with D uncertain. Germline V gives CDR1 KGHSH, CDR2 LQKENI. V was cut by 4 bases and J by 1 base, with 13 bases left in between. This CDR3 region has 15 residues. The CDR3 DNA reads as TGTGCCAGCTCACGCATCAACGACGAGAACACTGAAGCTTTCTTT. Translation gives CASSRINDENTEAFF.

The genes are TRBV15 and TRBJ2-7; D gene ambiguous. The V end was cut by 0 bases, the J end by 2 bases, with 8 bases between. The CDR3 spans 14 residues. CDR1 LNHNV and CDR2 YYDKDF come from the germline V gene (reference sequence). For the CDR3, the DNA is TGTGCCACCAGCAGAGATAGGGCGGCCTACGAGCAGTACTTC. Protein sequence: CATSRDRAAYEQYF. Full variable domain (rest looked up from reference TRBV15 and TRBJ2-7): DAMVIQNPRYQVTQFGKPVTLSCSQTLNHNVMYWYQQKSSQAPKLLFHYYDKDFNNEADTPDNFQSRRPNTSFCFLDIRSPGLGDTAMYLCATSRDRAAYEQYFGPGTRLTVT.

On this clonotype: This may arise from a read error, as a much more abundant clone is one base away. The genes are TRBV6-1 and TRBJ1-5; no reliable D call. This CDR3 spans 14 amino acids. Germline V CDR1 and CDR2: MNHNS, SASEGT. This CDR3 reads CVSSPATDNQPQHF. The CDR3 DNA is TGTGTCAGCAGCCCAGCTACTGATAATCAGCCCCAGCATTTT.

J is TRBJ2-5 and V is TRBV7-3; D remains ambiguous. Trimming pared 3 bases from V and 4 bases from J, leaving 15 bases between. The germline gives CDR1 SGHTA, CDR2 FQGTGA. The CDR3 contains 15 residues. In DNA, the CDR3 is TGTGCCAGCAGCTTGGGGTCGGGTGGTTTAGAGACCCAGTACTTC. As protein: CASSLGSGGLETQYF.

This clonotype was counted many times. The chain recombines TRBV20-1 with TRBJ1-2; D is unclear. The length of the CDR3 is 15 residues. CDR1 DFQATT and CDR2 SNEGSKA come from the germline V gene (reference sequence). Deletions cut 0 bases from V and 0 bases from J, with 11 bases between. CDR3 residues: CSARDYSNANYGYTF. The CDR3 coding sequence is TGCAGTGCTAGAGATTATTCTAACGCTAACTATGGCTACACCTTC.

This clonotype was observed a handful of times. The genes are TRBV3-1 and TRBJ2-1, with TRBD2 matching 13 bases. V lost 5 bases to trimming and J lost 5 bases; unmatched junction nucleotides: 6. Germline-derived CDR1 and CDR2 are LGHDT and YNNKEL (reference sequence). This CDR3 has 16 amino acids. Written as DNA, the CDR3 is TGTGCCAGCAGCGCCCACGGGACTAGCGGGAACAATGAGCAGTTCTTC. It yields the protein CASSAHGTSGNNEQFF.

This chain joins TRBV6-6 and TRBJ1-1, with D uncertain. CDR1 and CDR2 from the germline V gene are MNHNY and SVGAGI (reference sequence). CDR3 length equals 13 residues. The V gene lost 2 bases and the J gene lost 4 bases, with 8 bases spanning the gap. The CDR3 DNA reads as TGTGCCAGCAGTTACGGTTTGAGCACTGAAGCTTTCTTT. Protein: CASSYGLSTEAFF.

V and J are TRBV27 and TRBJ1-2; 12 nucleotides align to TRBD1. Germline V gene data show CDR1 as MNHEY and CDR2 as SMNVEV (reference sequence). The V segment lost 5 bases and the J segment 8 bases; nucleotides outside the gene matches: 12. CDR3 length: 16 residues. CDR3 protein: CASSLATGTGGFGYTF. The CDR3 coding sequence is TGTGCCAGCAGTCTAGCTACCGGGACAGGGGGCTTCGGCTACACCTTC.

V gene TRBV15 combines with J gene TRBJ2-7; unclear D gene. Trimming left V 5 bases short and J 3 bases short, with 20 bases between. The CDR3 is 16 residues long. Germline CDR1 LNHNV, CDR2 YYDKDF (reference sequence). In DNA, the CDR3 is TGTGCCACCAGCGAAGCTGACAACATAATAGGCTACGAGCAGTACTTC. It translates to CATSEADNIIGYEQYF.

The chain combines TRBV28 with TRBJ2-7; D assignment may be TRBD1 or TRBD2 (5 bases each). The CDR3 is made up of 15 amino acids. V was cut by 6 bases and J by 2 bases, with 17 bases left in between. The germline gives CDR1 MDHEN, CDR2 SYDVKM. The CDR3 spells CASSWGSGPTYEQYF. CDR3 nucleotide sequence: TGTGCCAGCAGCTGGGGGTCTGGTCCCACCTACGAGCAGTACTTC.

The CDR3 here is CASSRASGRAGYEQYF. The CDR3, as DNA: TGCGCCAGCAGCCGAGCTAGCGGGAGGGCCGGGTACGAGCAGTACTTC. This chain connects TRBV4-1 to TRBJ2-7, with 12 positions matching TRBD2. From germline, CDR1 is MGHRA and CDR2 YSYEKL. The CDR3 length is 16 residues. The junction had 8 bases not matched to a gene; V was cut back by 4 bases and J by 4 bases.

The chain carries TRBV20-1 and TRBJ2-1; 9 positions match TRBD2. CDR3 length: 14 amino acids. V dropped 6 bases and J dropped 8; count of bases not matched to a gene: 11. The V gene's germline CDR1 is DFQATT and CDR2 SNEGSKA (reference sequence). This CDR3 reads CSAKGLAIYDEQFF. In nucleotides, the CDR3 is TGCAGTGCAAAGGGACTAGCAATATACGATGAGCAGTTCTTC.

This clonotype was detected a few times. The chain links TRBV28 to TRBJ2-7; 8 bases fit TRBD1. The germline V gene encodes CDR1 MDHEN and CDR2 SYDVKM. The V gene end was trimmed by 6 bases and the J gene end by 0 bases; junction bases not matched to a gene: 10. The CDR3 has 16 amino acids. The CDR3 sequence: CASRSTGTGFSYEQYF. DNA of the CDR3: TGTGCCAGCAGATCGACCGGGACAGGTTTCTCCTACGAGCAGTACTTC.

The CDR3 DNA is TGTGCCAGCAGTTTAGATGTGAAGCCCCAGCATTTT. It yields the protein CASSLDVKPQHF. The J gene is TRBJ1-5, the V gene TRBV28; D remains ambiguous. The germline CDR1 and CDR2 sequences are MDHEN and SYDVKM. V lost 2 bases, J lost 8 bases, and 7 bases lay in between. CDR3 length: 12 residues.

The CDR3 bases are TGTGCCAGCACCCTCGGGGGGACTAACTATGGCTACACCTTC. Translation: CASTLGGTNYGYTF. The rearrangement links TRBV13 to TRBJ1-2; D might be TRBD1 (5 bases). Germline V gene sequence: CDR1 PRHDT, CDR2 FYEKMQ (reference sequence). Trimming took 7 bases from V and 0 from J, leaving 12 bases between them. This CDR3 spans 14 amino acids.

This clonotype occurred once. V gene TRBV2 combines with J gene TRBJ2-5; perhaps TRBD1 as D (6 bases). The CDR3 loop spans 14 amino acids. Germline values: CDR1 SNHLY, CDR2 FYNNEI. The V end was cut by 8 bases, the J end by 1 base, with 14 bases between. In DNA, the CDR3 is TGTGCCAGCGGGGCCTCAGGGGTCCAAGAGACCCAGTACTTC. It encodes CASGASGVQETQYF.

A word on this clonotype: A junction end diverges from the germline sequence, so it may reflect a read error. This sequence joins TRBV28 and TRBJ2-3; D is unresolved. This CDR3 is built from 17 residues. Germline V gives CDR1 MDHEN, CDR2 SYDVKM. The CDR3 here is CAGSLPPGQPGTDTQYF. CDR3 coding DNA: TGTGCCGGCAGTCTACCCCCTGGTCAACCTGGCACAGATACGCAGTATTTT.

This clonotype was detected only a few times. The J gene is TRBJ2-7, the V gene TRBV7-2; 7 nucleotides line up with TRBD1. The CDR3 has 13 amino acids. V shed 5 bases and J 2 bases; nucleotides not matched to a gene: 3. Per the germline V gene, CDR1 is SGHTA and CDR2 is FQGNSA. The CDR3 DNA follows: TGTGCCAGCAGCCGGACAGGCCCCTACGAGCAGTACTTC. Protein sequence: CASSRTGPYEQYF.

This clonotype has only a few counts. The genes are TRBV20-1 and TRBJ2-3; D may be TRBD1 or TRBD2 (5 bases each). Looked up from germline, CDR1 is DFQATT and CDR2 is SNEGSKA (reference sequence). The germline V and J ends were trimmed by 6 bases and 0 bases, with 13 bases remaining between them. The CDR3 covers 14 residues. For the CDR3, the DNA is TGCAGTGCCGTCCGGGACCCAAGCACAGATACGCAGTATTTT. Translation gives CSAVRDPSTDTQYF.